Sequencing of this TCR beta chain was carried out in a study of cytomegalovirus exposure and HLA in healthy donors (dated by TCRdb to 2017 to 2019). Notes on the research overall: An earlier analysis of several hundred of the donors reported approximately 270 Gb of sequence data and around 110 million unique TCR beta sequences from 150 million to 200 million T cells. An earlier analysis of 587 of the donors applied high-throughput TCR beta sequencing to assess whether each TCR beta V gene segment acted as functional or pseudogenic. Among almost 400 genotyped donors of the cohort, an average of roughly 240,000 unique TCR beta nucleotide sequences were sequenced per donor, roughly 18% of them non-productive. To study patterns of TCR occurrence, a later analysis re-analyzed previously published TCR beta repertoires from 666 donors and added high-resolution HLA genotyping. In the later analysis, no new phenotypic data were used to find candidate immune exposures; instead, reliance was placed on TCR beta sequences and their occurrence across donors. An early release that covered about 600 HLA-typed donors contained about 300 gigabases of sequencing data and some 87 million unique TCR sequences. To predict cytomegalovirus infection status, the study combined high-throughput TCR immunosequencing, statistical association of individual TCRs with disease status, and machine learning. The study aimed to test whether cataloging public T cell receptors could reveal signatures of past pathogen exposure. Typing coverage varied by locus: about 629-630 donors for A, B, C, DRB1 and DQB1; about 520 for DQA1; nearly 610 for DPA1; fewer than 480 for DPB1. HLA typing included class I and class II loci at four-digit resolution. Donor age, sex, ethnicity and CMV serostatus were compiled alongside the repertoire data. The T cell repertoires of around 670 subjects were profiled by immunosequencing and related to cytomegalovirus serostatus. A separate validation cohort of about 110 different subjects was used in addition to the approximately 610-subject first cohort. Because of strong linkage in the cohort, five DR-DQ haplotypes were treated as single units for association and clustering. A later genetic analysis took genome-wide SNP genotypes for about 65% of the 666 donors and used that subset as a discovery cohort. All discovery cohort repertoires had been generated using a single sequencing platform. Among the approximately 420 genotyped donors, approximately 81% belonged to the genetic ancestry cluster associated with self-reported Caucasian donors.

The cohort consisted of 600 to 700 healthy bone marrow donors. Cohort members were all nominally healthy when sampled, although unrecorded immune exposures were likely present. The donor was CMV seropositive and was included in the group of almost 300 seropositive cohort members. A peripheral blood sample was provided by each donor, and peripheral blood mononuclear cells were used for TCR beta sequencing. The Qiagen DNeasy Blood Extraction Kit was used to extract genomic DNA from the blood cell samples. As regards this clone: Its cognate antigen has yet to be identified. Per-base qualities were not stored, and no clone one base away is much larger.

The library came from the immunoSEQ multiplex PCR assay. For the multiplex PCR, a mixture combining 60 forward primers for TCR Vbeta segments and 13 reverse primers for TCR Jbeta segments was used. The CDR3 region of rearranged TCR beta genes was amplified from genomic DNA by a multiplex PCR assay. The amplified TCR beta libraries were sequenced on the Illumina HiSeq System as 87-base-pair reads. The authors processed their data as follows. A later analysis counted tens of millions of unique TCR beta chains across the 640 or so repertoires, and roughly 11 million of these chains were shared by at least two donors. Raw reads were error-corrected and collapsed into unique sequences with a nearest-neighbor algorithm that merged closely related sequences to remove PCR and sequencing errors. CDR3 sequences were aligned to IMGT reference sequences to assign V, D and J gene segments. For a sequence to be retained, a match of at least six nucleotides was required to both a V gene segment and a J gene segment. A rearrangement was called productive if the CDR3 had no stop codons and remained in frame with V and J, and every other rearrangement was called non-productive. CDR3 was defined by IMGT convention, running from the second conserved V-encoded cysteine to the conserved J-encoded phenylalanine. In an earlier analysis of 550 to 650 of the donors, sequences lacking an unambiguous match to a single V gene segment were excluded. In an earlier analysis of 587 of the donors, V segments were called functional above 56.7% productive rearrangements and were called segregating when the between-donor standard deviation exceeded 5%. A statistical classification framework was built for diagnosing cytomegalovirus status from the catalog of TCR beta chain sequences. In a later analysis, V and J genes were assigned by comparing TCR nucleotide sequences against IMGT/GENE-DB human TR gene sequences. The TCRdist pipeline was used in a later analysis to assign CDR3 sequences and most-parsimonious VDJ recombination scenarios. In a later analysis, each TCR beta chain was defined by its CDR3 amino acid sequence together with its V-gene family, and reads lacking a unique V-gene family were excluded. In a later analysis, around 600 highly shared, low-generation-probability nucleotide sequences were removed to address suspected cross-contamination and a sequencing artifact. In a later analysis, a clonal expansion index was calculated for each public chain from normalized within-repertoire ranks of inferred template counts. In a later analysis, generation probabilities were computed with a VDJ recombination model fitted to out-of-frame rearrangements, and the resulting probabilities were checked against IGoR. In a later analysis, hypergeometric tests were used to score TCR-TCR, TCR-HLA and TCR-CMV co-occurrence, with a repertoire-size bias correction applied to TCR pairs. In a later analysis, false discovery rates were estimated by permuting HLA or CMV assignments 20 times. A later analysis grouped co-occurring TCRs with DBSCAN, adding TCRdist sequence similarity when clustering within HLA-allele-positive subsets. Repertoires with fewer than 30,000 or more than 120,000 public chains were left out of co-occurrence clustering, as were five repertoires with anomalous nucleotide sharing. The source is immuneACCESS, and TCRdb retained only in-frame sequences with V and J called. Part of the clones is not carried over; for the studies checked, unresolved V genes explain less than half of this, and the remainder is unexplained. For V, J and clone size, that table is used; D and trimming come from the DNA. In this sample the table shows more than 80,000 clones, 65% to 75% of which occur a single time. 2.5% to 3.5% of the sample belongs to the ten largest clones.

Germline trimming amounts to 2 bases on V and 6 bases on J, with 6 as the count of junction bases outside the gene matches. From the cysteine up to the phenylalanine, the CDR3 has a length of 15 residues. Just CDR3 DNA is preserved here, 45 bases in frame from base 1. Via the germline V gene, CDR1 is SGDLS and CDR2 YYNGEE. Broad study findings and their caveats: Broadly in line with IMGT annotations, most TCR beta V segments showed up in productive rearrangements about 87% or about 30% of the time in an earlier analysis of around 600 of the donors. Because HLA typing was missing for some donors at each locus, association tests included only the typed subset. The study listed 164 TCR beta chains as associated with cytomegalovirus. A cluster of highly shared sequence variants was judged likely to represent a technical artifact of the sequencing pipeline. While some public TCRs were present in many individuals, most TCR sequences turned up only very rarely across donors. A later analysis found that HLA-associated TCR beta chains were more clonally expanded and had lower generation probabilities than equally common non-associated chains. A later analysis found that most CMV-associated TCR beta chains appeared HLA-restricted, with HLA associations seemingly driven largely by CMV exposure. A few of the identified cytomegalovirus-associated TCR beta chains were confirmed in vitro to be specific for cytomegalovirus antigens. For the cohort, immune exposure information was limited to CMV serostatus. An association between a missense DCLRE1C variant and V-gene and J-gene trimming of TCR beta chains was found in a later genetic analysis and replicated in an independent cohort. The presence/absence analyses assumed that sequencing depth was roughly uniform across donors, and that assumption may not be true. When HLA alleles, especially DR and DQ, strongly co-occurred, TCR associations were difficult to assign to individual alleles. The classifier was reported to diagnose cytomegalovirus status with high specificity and sensitivity in both the original cohort and the validation cohort. Specific HLA alleles were associated with over 15,000 TCR beta sequences at a false discovery rate of 0.05 in a later analysis. A later analysis reported that several top co-occurrence clusters appeared linked to parvovirus B19, influenza, CMV and Epstein-Barr virus. In a later analysis, the rate of TCR association differed among HLA loci, with DRB1 alleles having the most associated TCRs and HLA-C alleles having the fewest. Correlated functional status among segregating V segments might be attributable to linkage disequilibrium, but an unknown experimental factor could not be ruled out. In this cohort, only TCR beta chains were sequenced, and detectable features were limited by the absence of alpha or paired-chain data. The 87-base-pair reads could not distinguish some IMGT-functional V segments, including TRBV6-2 and TRBV6-3, so those segments were excluded. The authors suggested that the approach could potentially be extended to other disease states and immunological phenotypes. A further reported finding was that TCR beta sequences accurately predicted the HLA-A and HLA-B alleles for most subjects in the first cohort. According to a later genetic analysis, donors in an Asian-associated ancestry cluster had fewer N-insertions in productive TCRs than the roughly 670-donor mean. Because counts were too low, under 20 rarely observed V segments, including chromosome 9 orphons, were left out of the earlier analysis of about 500 of the donors.

Sequences were obtained from PBMCs. This receptor was obtained from a female donor in good health and CMV-seropositive. The V and J segments used are TRBV9 and TRBJ2-1; 9 bases in the junction line up with TRBD2. In nucleotide form, the sequence is TGTGCCAGCAGCGTCTCCGGGACTAGCAGCAATGAGCAGTTCTTC. The encoded protein is CASSVSGTSSNEQFF. Here the CDR3 is joined to the reference TRBV9 and TRBJ2-1 genes, and the full variable domain is: DSGVTQTPKHLITATGQRVTLRCSPRSGDLSVYWYQQSLDQGLQFLIQYYNGEERAKGNILERFSAQQFPDLHSELNLSSLELGDSALYFCASSVSGTSSNEQFFGPGTRLTVL.